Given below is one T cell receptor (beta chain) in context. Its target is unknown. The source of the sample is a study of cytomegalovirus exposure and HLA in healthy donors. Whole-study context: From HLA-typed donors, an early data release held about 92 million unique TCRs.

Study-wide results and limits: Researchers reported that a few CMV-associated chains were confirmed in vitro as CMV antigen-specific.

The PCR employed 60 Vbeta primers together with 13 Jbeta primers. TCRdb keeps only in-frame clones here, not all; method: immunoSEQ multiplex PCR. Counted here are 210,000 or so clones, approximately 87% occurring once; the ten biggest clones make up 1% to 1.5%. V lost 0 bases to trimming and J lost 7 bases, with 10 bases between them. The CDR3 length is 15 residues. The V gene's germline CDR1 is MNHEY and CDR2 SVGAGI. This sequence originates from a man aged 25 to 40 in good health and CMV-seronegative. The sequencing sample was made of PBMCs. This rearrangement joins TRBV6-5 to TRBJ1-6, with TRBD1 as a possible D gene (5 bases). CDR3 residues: CASSYSSGANSPLHF. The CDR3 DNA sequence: TGTGCCAGCAGTTACTCCAGCGGGGCGAATTCACCCCTCCACTTT.